The clone carrying this TCR beta chain occurred many times. The record originates from a study of T-cell reconstitution after alpha-beta-depleted transplantation in children. Per germline, CDR1 SQVTM and CDR2 ANQGSEA. With V trimmed by 5 bases and J by 6 bases, 9 bases remained unmatched. This CDR3 is 14 amino acids long. Using unique molecular identifiers, the investigators prepared the TCRbeta library. TCRdb processed the PCR reads anew with MiXCR; each CDR3 protein has one entry. The sample has about 610,000 distinct CDR3 sequences, roughly a tenth seen once; the top ten hold about 4.3%. The starting material was PBMCs from the stem cell graft donor, obtained from the stem cell graft. The J gene is TRBJ2-3, the V gene TRBV29-1; 9 bases align to TRBD1. The TCR comes from a human donor who donated a stem cell graft to a child with acute myeloid leukemia. The DNA for the CDR3 is TGCAGCGTTCCCAACAGGGGGCAATTTGATACGCAGTATTTT. Its protein is CSVPNRGQFDTQYF.